Below are 5 T cell receptor beta chains sequenced from a single sample in a study of Graves' ophthalmopathy and Graves' hyperthyroidism. Transcripts of RNA were the source for amplifying TCR beta CDR3 regions. First-round RT-PCR with HTBI primers preceded a second-round multiplex PCR. Each CDR3 protein gets one entry after TCRdb re-called the multiplex PCR reads with MiXCR. The data hold about 740,000 distinct CDR3 sequences, with around 40% observed a single time. The source material was peripheral blood. These TCRs come from an adult man with Graves' ophthalmopathy.

The chain combines TRBV20-1 with TRBJ1-3, with D unclear. CDR1 DFQATT and CDR2 SNEGSKA come from the germline V gene (reference sequence). The CDR3 length is 11 residues. Trimming removed 6 bases at V and 3 bases at J, with 6 bases between. This CDR3 reads CSAGNGNTIYF. The CDR3 region has the DNA TGCAGTGCCGGAAATGGAAACACCATATATTTT.

On this clonotype itself: One end of the junction fails to match germline, which may point to a read error. The V gene is TRBV2, the J gene TRBJ2-6; a possible D gene is TRBD1 (6 bases). Germline V gene sequence: CDR1 SNHLY, CDR2 FYNNEI. This CDR3 has 12 residues. The CDR3 reads CASSEVGDTEAF. CDR3 in DNA: TGTGCCAGCAGTGAAGTTGGGGACACTGAAGCTTTC.

As to this clonotype: A much bigger clone sits one base away, suggesting this may be a read error. V usage is TRBV10-3 and J usage is TRBJ2-5; D might be TRBD2 (6 bases). Germline CDR1 ENHRY, CDR2 SYGVKD. The CDR3 is 15 residues long. Trimming cost V 5 bases and J 4 bases, with 17 bases left between them. The CDR3 here is CAISPPLRGGETQYF. CDR3 coding DNA: TGTGCCATCAGTCCCCCACTCCGGGGAGGAGAGACCCAGTACTTC.

This clonotype was found many times. The chain combines TRBV10-3 with TRBJ1-3, with D tentatively TRBD1 (6 bases). The V end lost 1 base, the J end lost 4 bases, and 8 bases lay between the germline ends. Germline lookup yields CDR1 ENHRY and CDR2 SYGVKD. This CDR3 contains 14 residues. CDR3 sequence (DNA): TGTGCCATCAGTGAGTACAGGGACGGAAACACCATATATTTT. Its translation is CAISEYRDGNTIYF.

The V gene is TRBV2, the J gene TRBJ2-7; D gene unclear. The CDR3 totals 15 residues. The V and J ends lost 5 bases and 2 bases respectively, with 16 bases between them. Looked up from germline, CDR1 is SNHLY and CDR2 is FYNNEI. The CDR3 DNA reads as TGTGCCAGCAGTTTGTCAGAAAACCGGGCCTACGAGCAGTACTTC. Amino acid sequence: CASSLSENRAYEQYF.